This T cell receptor (beta chain) stems from a study of cytomegalovirus exposure and HLA in healthy donors. Study overall: The same platform was used for the roughly 130 validation repertoires as for the approximately 720 first-cohort repertoires, as reported in a later analysis. Study findings and constraints: The TCR clusters that emerged in the first cohort tended, a later analysis found, to co-occur in the 95 to 150 validation repertoires. Confirmation was obtained in vitro that three CMV-associated chains are specific for CMV antigens.

Per germline, CDR1 MDHEN and CDR2 SYDVKM. V lost 1 base, J lost 2 bases, and 21 bases lay in between. CDR3 length: 18 amino acids. Generated by immunoSEQ multiplex PCR, the TCRdb table keeps only in-frame clones and is missing some. The sample has 90,000 to 100,000 clones, around 90% seen once; the top ten hold around 3.9%. A remark on this clone: Its antigen remains unknown.

This receptor was taken from a woman aged 25 to 39 in good health and CMV-seronegative. The sample was PBMCs. The chain carries TRBV28 and TRBJ2-7; D may be TRBD2 (5 bases). The CDR3 DNA sequence: TGTGCCAGCAGTTTATTGTTAGTTGGGCACGGGGTCGCCTACGAGCAGTACTTC. Amino acids: CASSLLLVGHGVAYEQYF.